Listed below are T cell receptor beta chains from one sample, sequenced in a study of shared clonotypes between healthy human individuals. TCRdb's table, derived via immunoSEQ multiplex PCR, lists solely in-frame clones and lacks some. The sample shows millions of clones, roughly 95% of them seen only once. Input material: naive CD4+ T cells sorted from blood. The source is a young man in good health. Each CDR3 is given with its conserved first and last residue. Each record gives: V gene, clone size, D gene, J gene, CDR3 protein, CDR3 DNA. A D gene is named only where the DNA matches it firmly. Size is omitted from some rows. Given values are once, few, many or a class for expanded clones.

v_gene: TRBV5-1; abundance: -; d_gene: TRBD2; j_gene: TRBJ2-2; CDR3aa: CASSLTLAGGDTGELFF; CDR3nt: TGCGCCAGCAGCTTGACGCTAGCGGGAGGGGACACCGGGGAGCTGTTTTTT
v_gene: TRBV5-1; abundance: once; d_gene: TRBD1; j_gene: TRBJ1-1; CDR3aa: CASSQEPGQGLNAEAFF; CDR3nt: TGCGCCAGCAGCCAGGAACCGGGACAGGGTTTAAACGCTGAAGCTTTCTTT
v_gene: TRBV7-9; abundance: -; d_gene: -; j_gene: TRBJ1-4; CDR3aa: CASSRPGKTEKLFF; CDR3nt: TGTGCCAGCAGCCGACCGGGGAAAACTGAAAAACTGTTTTTT
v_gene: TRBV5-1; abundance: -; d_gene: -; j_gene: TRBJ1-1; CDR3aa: CASSLEGGRTEAFF; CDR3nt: TGCGCCAGCAGCTTGGAAGGGGGAAGGACTGAAGCTTTCTTT
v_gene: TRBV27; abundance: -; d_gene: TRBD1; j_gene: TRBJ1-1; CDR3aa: CASSFFTGASEAFF; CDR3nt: TGTGCCAGCAGTTTCTTTACAGGGGCATCTGAAGCTTTCTTT
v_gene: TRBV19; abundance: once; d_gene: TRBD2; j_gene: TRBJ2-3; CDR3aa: CACRPGLSTDTQYF; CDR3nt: TGTGCCTGTAGGCCGGGACTATCTACAGATACGCAGTATTTT
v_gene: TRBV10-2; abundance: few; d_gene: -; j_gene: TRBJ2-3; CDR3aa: CASSEVDTQYF; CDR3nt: TGCGCCAGCAGTGAGGTAGATACGCAGTATTTT
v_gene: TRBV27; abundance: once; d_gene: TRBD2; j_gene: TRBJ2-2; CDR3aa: CASSTFPGLAGGSTGELFF; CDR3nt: TGTGCCAGCAGTACCTTTCCGGGACTAGCGGGAGGGAGCACCGGGGAGCTGTTTTTT
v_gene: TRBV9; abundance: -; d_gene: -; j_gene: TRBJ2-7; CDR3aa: CASSVFPGSSLDEQYF; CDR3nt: TGTGCCAGCAGCGTATTCCCCGGCTCCTCCTTGGACGAGCAGTACTTC
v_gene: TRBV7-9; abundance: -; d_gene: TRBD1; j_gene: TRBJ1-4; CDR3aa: CASSRQGSNEKLFF; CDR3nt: TGTGCCAGCAGCCGACAGGGGTCTAATGAAAAACTGTTTTTT
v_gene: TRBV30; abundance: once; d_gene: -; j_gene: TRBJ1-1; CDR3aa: CAWSVPNTEAFF; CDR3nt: TGTGCCTGGAGTGTCCCAAACACTGAAGCTTTCTTT
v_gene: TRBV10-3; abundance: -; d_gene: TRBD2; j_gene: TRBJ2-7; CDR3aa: CAISRGGLAYEQYF; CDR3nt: TGTGCCATCAGTCGGGGGGGGCTGGCCTACGAGCAGTACTTC
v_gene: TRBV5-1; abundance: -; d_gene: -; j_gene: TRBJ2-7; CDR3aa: CASSPGRLFSYEQYF; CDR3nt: TGCGCCAGCAGCCCGGGACGGCTGTTTAGCTACGAGCAGTACTTC
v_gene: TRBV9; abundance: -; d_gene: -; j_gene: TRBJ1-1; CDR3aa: CASSVGFGTMNTEAFF; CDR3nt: TGTGCCAGCAGCGTAGGATTTGGCACCATGAACACTGAAGCTTTCTTT
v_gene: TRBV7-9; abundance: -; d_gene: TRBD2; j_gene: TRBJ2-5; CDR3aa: CASSLRGGITQETQYF; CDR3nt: TGTGCCAGCAGTTTACGGGGGGGAATCACCCAAGAGACCCAGTACTTC
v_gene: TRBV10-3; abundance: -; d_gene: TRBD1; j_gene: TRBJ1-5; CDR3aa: CAISEFQGGGQPQHF; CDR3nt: TGTGCCATCAGTGAGTTTCAGGGGGGAGGTCAGCCCCAGCATTTT
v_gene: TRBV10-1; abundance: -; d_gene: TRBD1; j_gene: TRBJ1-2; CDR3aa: CASSLDRGYGYTF; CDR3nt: TGCGCCAGCAGTCTTGACAGGGGCTATGGCTACACCTTC
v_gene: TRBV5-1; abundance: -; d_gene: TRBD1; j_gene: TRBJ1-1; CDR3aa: CASSRQGPDAEAFF; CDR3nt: TGCGCCAGCAGCAGACAGGGGCCAGACGCTGAAGCTTTCTTT
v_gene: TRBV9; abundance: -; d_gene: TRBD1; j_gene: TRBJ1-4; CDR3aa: CASSFLPTGLNNEKLFF; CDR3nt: TGTGCCAGCAGCTTCCTACCGACAGGGCTTAATAATGAAAAACTGTTTTTT
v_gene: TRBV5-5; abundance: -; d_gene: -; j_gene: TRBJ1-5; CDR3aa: CASSLRPSNQPQHF; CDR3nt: TGTGCCAGCAGCTTGCGCCCAAGCAATCAGCCCCAGCATTTT
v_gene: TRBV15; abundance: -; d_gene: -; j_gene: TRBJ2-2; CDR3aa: CATSSQEGTAGELFF; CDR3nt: TGTGCCACCAGCAGCCAGGAGGGAACCGCCGGGGAGCTGTTTTTT
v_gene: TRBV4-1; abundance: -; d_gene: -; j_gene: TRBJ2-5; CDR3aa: CASSQDLGAWQTRETQYF; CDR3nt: TGCGCCAGCAGCCAAGATCTGGGGGCTTGGCAGACAAGAGAGACCCAGTACTTC
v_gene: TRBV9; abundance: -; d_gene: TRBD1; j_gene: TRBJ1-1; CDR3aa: CASSARGVGTEAFF; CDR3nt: TGTGCCAGCAGCGCCAGGGGGGTCGGCACTGAAGCTTTCTTT
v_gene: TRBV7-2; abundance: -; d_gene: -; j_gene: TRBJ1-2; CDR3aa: CASSLEAGHSNYGYTF; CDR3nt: TGTGCCAGCAGCTTAGAGGCAGGGCATTCTAACTATGGCTACACCTTC
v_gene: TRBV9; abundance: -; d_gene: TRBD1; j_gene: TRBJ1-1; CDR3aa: CASSQGQGATEAFF; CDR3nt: TGTGCCAGCAGCCAGGGACAGGGGGCTACTGAAGCTTTCTTT
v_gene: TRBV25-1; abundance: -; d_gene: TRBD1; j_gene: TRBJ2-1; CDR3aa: CASSDPRQGADNEQFF; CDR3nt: TGTGCCAGCAGTGACCCCCGGCAGGGGGCCGACAATGAGCAGTTCTTC
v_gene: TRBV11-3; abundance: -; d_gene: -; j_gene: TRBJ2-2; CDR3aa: CASSFRGGGTGELFF; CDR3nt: TGTGCCAGCAGCTTTCGAGGGGGAGGCACCGGGGAGCTGTTTTTT
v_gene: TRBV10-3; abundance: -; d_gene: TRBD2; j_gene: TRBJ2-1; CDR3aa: CAISGTSGRAGNEQFF; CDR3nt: TGTGCCATCAGTGGGACTAGCGGGAGGGCCGGCAATGAGCAGTTCTTC
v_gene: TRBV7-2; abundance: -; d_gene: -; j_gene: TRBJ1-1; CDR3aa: CASSWTENTEAFF; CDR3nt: TGTGCCAGCAGCTGGACGGAGAACACTGAAGCTTTCTTT
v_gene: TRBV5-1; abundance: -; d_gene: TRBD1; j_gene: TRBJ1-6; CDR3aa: CASSLGTGADSPLHF; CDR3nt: TGCGCCAGCAGCTTGGGGACAGGGGCGGATTCACCCCTCCACTTT
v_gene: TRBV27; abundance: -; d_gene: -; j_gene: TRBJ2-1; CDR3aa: CASSLSWTNNEQFF; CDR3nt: TGTGCCAGCAGTTTATCCTGGACCAACAATGAGCAGTTCTTC
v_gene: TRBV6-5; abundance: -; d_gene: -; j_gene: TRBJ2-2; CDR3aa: CASRRHTGELFF; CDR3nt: TGTGCCAGTAGGCGGCACACCGGGGAGCTGTTTTTT
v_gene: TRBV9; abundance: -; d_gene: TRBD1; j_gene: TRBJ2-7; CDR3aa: CASSVGGTGREEQYF; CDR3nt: TGTGCCAGCAGCGTAGGTGGGACAGGGCGTGAAGAGCAGTACTTC
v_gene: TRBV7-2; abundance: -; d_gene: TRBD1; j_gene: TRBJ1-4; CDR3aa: CASRPAGGLGEKLFF; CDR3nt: TGTGCCAGCAGGCCCGCAGGGGGATTGGGTGAAAAACTGTTTTTT
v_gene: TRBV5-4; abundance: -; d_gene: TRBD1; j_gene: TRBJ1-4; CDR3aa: CASSNPNRGQEKLFF; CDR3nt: TGTGCCAGCAGCAACCCAAACAGGGGACAAGAAAAACTGTTTTTT
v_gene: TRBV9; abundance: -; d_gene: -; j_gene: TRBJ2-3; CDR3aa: CASSLGFLDTQYF; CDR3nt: TGTGCCAGCAGCCTAGGGTTTTTAGATACGCAGTATTTT
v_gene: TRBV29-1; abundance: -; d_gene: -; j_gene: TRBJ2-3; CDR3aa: CSVDGWGVALDTQYF; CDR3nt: TGCAGCGTTGATGGCTGGGGGGTTGCCTTAGATACGCAGTATTTT
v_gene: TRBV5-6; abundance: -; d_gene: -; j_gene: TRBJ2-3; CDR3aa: CASSLWGGPPDTQYF; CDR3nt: TGTGCCAGCAGCTTGTGGGGAGGTCCCCCAGATACGCAGTATTTT
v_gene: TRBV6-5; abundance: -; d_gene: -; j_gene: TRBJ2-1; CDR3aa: CATGGLVGNEQFF; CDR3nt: TGTGCCACAGGGGGACTAGTTGGCAATGAGCAGTTCTTC
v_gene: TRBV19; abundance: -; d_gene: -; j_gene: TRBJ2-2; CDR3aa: CASSIVGTGELFF; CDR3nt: TGTGCCAGTAGTATTGTTGGCACCGGGGAGCTGTTTTTT
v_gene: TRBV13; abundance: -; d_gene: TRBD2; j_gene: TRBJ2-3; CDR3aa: CASSSGLAGNTDTQYF; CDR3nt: TGTGCCAGCAGCTCGGGACTAGCGGGGAACACAGATACGCAGTATTTT
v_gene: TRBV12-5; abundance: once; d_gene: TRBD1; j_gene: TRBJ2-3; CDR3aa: CASGYGTGWTDTQYF; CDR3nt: TGTGCTAGTGGTTACGGGACAGGATGGACAGATACGCAGTATTTT
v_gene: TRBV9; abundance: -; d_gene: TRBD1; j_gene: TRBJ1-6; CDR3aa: CASSVQGAQGISPLHF; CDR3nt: TGTGCCAGCAGCGTCCAGGGGGCGCAGGGTATTTCACCCCTCCACTTT
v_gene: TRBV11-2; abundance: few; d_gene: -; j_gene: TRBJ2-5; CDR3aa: CASSWTPEYQETQYF; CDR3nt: TGTGCCAGCAGCTGGACCCCCGAGTACCAAGAGACCCAGTACTTC
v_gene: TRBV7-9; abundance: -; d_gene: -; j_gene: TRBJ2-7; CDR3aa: CASSTKGLPGAYEQYF; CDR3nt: TGTGCCAGCAGCACTAAAGGGCTTCCCGGGGCTTACGAGCAGTACTTC
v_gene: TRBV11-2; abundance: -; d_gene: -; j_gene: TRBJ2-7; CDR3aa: CASSFPGLASEQYF; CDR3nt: TGTGCCAGCAGCTTTCCGGGACTGGCGTCCGAGCAGTACTTC
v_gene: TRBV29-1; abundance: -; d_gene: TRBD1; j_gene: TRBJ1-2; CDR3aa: CSVVRDRGGYGYTF; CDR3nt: TGCAGCGTTGTGAGAGACAGGGGGGGCTATGGCTACACCTTC
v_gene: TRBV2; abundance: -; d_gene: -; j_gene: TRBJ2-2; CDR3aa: CASSEVTGGSGELFF; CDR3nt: TGTGCCAGCAGTGAAGTTACAGGTGGTTCCGGGGAGCTGTTTTTT
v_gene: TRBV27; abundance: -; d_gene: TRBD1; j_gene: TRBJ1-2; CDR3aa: CASSLSSGTGVGGYTF; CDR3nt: TGTGCCAGCAGTTTATCTTCTGGGACAGGGGTGGGTGGCTACACCTTC
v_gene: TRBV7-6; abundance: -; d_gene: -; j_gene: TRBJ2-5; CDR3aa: CASSQIRDTGAETQYF; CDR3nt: TGTGCCAGCAGTCAGATCCGGGATACCGGGGCGGAGACCCAGTACTTC
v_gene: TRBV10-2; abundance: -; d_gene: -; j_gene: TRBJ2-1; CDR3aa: CASTKQWLTNNEQFF; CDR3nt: TGCGCCAGCACAAAACAGTGGTTGACTAACAATGAGCAGTTCTTC
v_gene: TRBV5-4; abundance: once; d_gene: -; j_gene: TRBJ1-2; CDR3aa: CASSFGQSPAEGYTF; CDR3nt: TGTGCCAGCAGCTTTGGGCAGTCCCCAGCGGAGGGCTACACCTTC
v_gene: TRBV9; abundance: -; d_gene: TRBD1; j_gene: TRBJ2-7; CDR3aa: CASSVGSGGMREQYF; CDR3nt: TGTGCCAGCAGCGTAGGGTCAGGGGGTATGAGAGAGCAGTACTTC
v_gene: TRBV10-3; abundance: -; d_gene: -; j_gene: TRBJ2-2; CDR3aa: CAISGYMKTGELFF; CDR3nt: TGTGCCATCAGTGGGTATATGAAAACCGGGGAGCTGTTTTTT